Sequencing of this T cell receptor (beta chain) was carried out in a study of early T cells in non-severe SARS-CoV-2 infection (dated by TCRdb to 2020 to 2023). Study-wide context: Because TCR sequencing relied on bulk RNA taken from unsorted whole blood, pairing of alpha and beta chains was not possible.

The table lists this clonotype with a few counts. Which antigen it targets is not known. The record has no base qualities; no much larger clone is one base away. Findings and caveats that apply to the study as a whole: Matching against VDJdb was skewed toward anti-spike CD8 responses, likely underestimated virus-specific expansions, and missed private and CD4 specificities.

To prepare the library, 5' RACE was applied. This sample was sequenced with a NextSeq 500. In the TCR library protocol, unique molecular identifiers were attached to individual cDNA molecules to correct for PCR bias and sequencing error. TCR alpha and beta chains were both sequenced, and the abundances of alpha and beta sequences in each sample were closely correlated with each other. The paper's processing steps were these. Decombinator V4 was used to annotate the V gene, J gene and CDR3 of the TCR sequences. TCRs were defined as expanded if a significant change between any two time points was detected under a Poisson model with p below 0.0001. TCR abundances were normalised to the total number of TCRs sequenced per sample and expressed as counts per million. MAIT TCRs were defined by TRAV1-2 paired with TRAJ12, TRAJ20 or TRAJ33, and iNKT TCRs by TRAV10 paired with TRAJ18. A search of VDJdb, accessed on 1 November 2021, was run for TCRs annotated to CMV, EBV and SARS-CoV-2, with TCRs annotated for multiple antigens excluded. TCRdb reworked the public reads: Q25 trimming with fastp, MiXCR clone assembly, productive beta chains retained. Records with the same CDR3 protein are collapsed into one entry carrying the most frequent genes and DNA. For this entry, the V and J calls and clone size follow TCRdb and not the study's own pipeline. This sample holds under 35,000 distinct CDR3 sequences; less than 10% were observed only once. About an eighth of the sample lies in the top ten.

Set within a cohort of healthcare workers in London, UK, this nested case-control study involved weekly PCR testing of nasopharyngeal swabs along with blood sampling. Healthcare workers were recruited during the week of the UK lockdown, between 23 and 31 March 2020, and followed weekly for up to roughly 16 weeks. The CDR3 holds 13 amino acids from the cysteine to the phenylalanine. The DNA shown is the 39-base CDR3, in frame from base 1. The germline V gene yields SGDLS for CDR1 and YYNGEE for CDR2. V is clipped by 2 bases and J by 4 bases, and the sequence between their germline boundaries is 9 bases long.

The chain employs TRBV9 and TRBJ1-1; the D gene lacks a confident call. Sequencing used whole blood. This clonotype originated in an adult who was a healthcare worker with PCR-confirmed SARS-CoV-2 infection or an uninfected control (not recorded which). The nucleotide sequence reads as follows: TGTGCCAGCAGCGTTTCCATGGGCACTGAAGCTTTCTTT. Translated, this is CASSVSMGTEAFF.